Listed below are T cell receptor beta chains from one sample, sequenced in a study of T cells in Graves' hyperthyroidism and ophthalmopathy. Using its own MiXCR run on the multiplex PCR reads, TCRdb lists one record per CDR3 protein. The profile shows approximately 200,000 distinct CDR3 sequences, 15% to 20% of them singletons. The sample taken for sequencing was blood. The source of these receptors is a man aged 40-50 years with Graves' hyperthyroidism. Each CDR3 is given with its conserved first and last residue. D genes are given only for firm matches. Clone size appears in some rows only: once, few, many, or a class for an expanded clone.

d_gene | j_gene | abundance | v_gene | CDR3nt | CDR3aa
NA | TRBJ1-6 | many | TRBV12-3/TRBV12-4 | TGTGCCAGCAGTTTGGGTCAGGGGCTGAGTTCACCCCTCCACTTT | CASSLGQGLSSPLHF
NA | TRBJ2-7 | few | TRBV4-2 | TGTGCCAGCAGCCAAGATTACAGGTCAACATACAAGCAGTACTTC | CASSQDYRSTYKQYF
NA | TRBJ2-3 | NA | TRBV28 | TGTGCCACCCACAGCGCAGGGACCACAGATACGCAGTATTTT | CATHSAGTTDTQYF
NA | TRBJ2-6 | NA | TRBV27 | TGTGCCAGCAGTTTTTGGACGGGGGCCAACGTCCTGACTTTC | CASSFWTGANVLTF
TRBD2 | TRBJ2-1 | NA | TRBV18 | TGTGCCAGCTCACCGCTAGCGGGGGGGCAGGGTGAGCAGTTCTTC | CASSPLAGGQGEQFF
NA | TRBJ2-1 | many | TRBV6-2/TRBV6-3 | TGTGCCAGCAGTTACTCGCGGGACAGCCTACACAATGAGCAGTTCTTC | CASSYSRDSLHNEQFF
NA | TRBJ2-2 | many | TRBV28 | TGTGCCAGCAGACCCGGTGGCCAGAACACCGGGGAGCTGTTTTTT | CASRPGGQNTGELFF
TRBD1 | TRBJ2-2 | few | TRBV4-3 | TGCGCCAGCAGCCAAGAAACAGGGGGCTACACCGGGGAGCTGTTTTTT | CASSQETGGYTGELFF
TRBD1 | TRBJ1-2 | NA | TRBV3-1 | TGTGCCAGCAGCCAAGGGGACAGGGGGCCGGGCGGCTACACCTTC | CASSQGDRGPGGYTF
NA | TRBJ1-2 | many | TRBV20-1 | TGCAGTGCTAGAGCGAATGAGGGCCGCAACTATGGCTACACCTTC | CSARANEGRNYGYTF
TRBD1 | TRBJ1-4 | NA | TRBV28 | TGTGCCAGCAGCACGGGACAGCAACCTAATGAAAAACTGTTTTTT | CASSTGQQPNEKLFF
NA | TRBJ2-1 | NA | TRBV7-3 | TGTGCCAGCAGTCAAATCCAGGGGAATGAGCAGTTCTTC | CASSQIQGNEQFF
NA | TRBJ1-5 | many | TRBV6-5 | TGTGCCAGCAGTACTCAAATGACAGGTGGGAATCAGCCCCAGCATTTT | CASSTQMTGGNQPQHF
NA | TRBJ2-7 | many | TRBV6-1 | TGTGCCAGCAGTTCTCCTGCTCTCTACGAGCAGTACTTC | CASSSPALYEQYF
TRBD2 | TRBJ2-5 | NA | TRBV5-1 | TGCGCCAGCAGGTCAACTAGCGGGAGTGTCGAAGAGACCCAGTACTTC | CASRSTSGSVEETQYF
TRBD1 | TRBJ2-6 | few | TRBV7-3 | TGTGCCAGCGCACAGGGGGCTGGGGCCAACGTCCTGACTTTC | CASAQGAGANVLTF
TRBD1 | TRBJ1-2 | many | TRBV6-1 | TGTGCCAGCAAGGACAGGGGGAAGGATGGCTACACCTTC | CASKDRGKDGYTF
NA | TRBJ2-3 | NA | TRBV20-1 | TGCAGTGCAAGGGGGAGGGCTAGCGGTGTTAATACGCAGTATTTT | CSARGRASGVNTQYF
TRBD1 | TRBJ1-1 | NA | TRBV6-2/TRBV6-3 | TGTGCCAGCAGTGCACCCGGGACAGGCACTGAAGCTTTCTTT | CASSAPGTGTEAFF
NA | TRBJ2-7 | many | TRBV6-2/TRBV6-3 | TGTGCCAGCAGTTACTCGGGACGCAGCATCTACGAGCAGTACTTC | CASSYSGRSIYEQYF
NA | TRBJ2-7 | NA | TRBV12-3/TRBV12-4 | TGTGCCAGCAACACCGGGACTGTCGAGCAGTACTTC | CASNTGTVEQYF
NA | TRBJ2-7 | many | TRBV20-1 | TGCAGTGCTCGAGGCAGGAGCTCCTACGAGCAGTACTTC | CSARGRSSYEQYF
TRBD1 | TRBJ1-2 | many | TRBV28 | TGTGCCAGCAGTTTATTGGTAGGGGACAGGGGCGCTCTCGGCTACACCTTC | CASSLLVGDRGALGYTF
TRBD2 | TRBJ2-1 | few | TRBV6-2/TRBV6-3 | TGTGCCAGCAGTTACTCGGGGCTAGCGGGGCGGAATGAGCAGTTCTTC | CASSYSGLAGRNEQFF
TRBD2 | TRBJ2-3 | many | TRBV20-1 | TGCAGTGCTAGCGGGGGGAACGGGATGGCAGATACGCAGTATTTT | CSASGGNGMADTQYF
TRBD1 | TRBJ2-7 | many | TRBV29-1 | TGCAGCGGCGGACAGGGGGCCCCCTACGAGCAGTACTTC | CSGGQGAPYEQYF
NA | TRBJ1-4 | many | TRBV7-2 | TGTGCCAGCAGCTTAGTGAGGGAGGAAAAACTGTTTTTT | CASSLVREEKLFF
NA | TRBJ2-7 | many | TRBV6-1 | TGTGCCAGCAAACGAGGCAGCGAGCAGTACTTC | CASKRGSEQYF
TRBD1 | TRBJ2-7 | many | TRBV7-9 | TGTGCCAGCAGCCGGGACAGACTATACGAGCAGTACTTC | CASSRDRLYEQYF
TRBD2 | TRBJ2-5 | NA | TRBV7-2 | TGTGCCAGCAGGGTAGCGGGGGGGAAAGAGACCCAGTACTTC | CASRVAGGKETQYF
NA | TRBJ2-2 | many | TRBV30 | TGTGCCTGGAGTCGACACACGAACACCGGGGAGCTGTTTTTT | CAWSRHTNTGELFF
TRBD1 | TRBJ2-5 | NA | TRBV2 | TGTGCCAGCTCCTCTGGACAGGAGCAAGAGACCCAGTACTTC | CASSSGQEQETQYF
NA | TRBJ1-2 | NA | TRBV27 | TGTGCCAGCGGCCGCTCGTGGCGGGGAAGTCAAGGCTATGGCTACACCTTC | CASGRSWRGSQGYGYTF
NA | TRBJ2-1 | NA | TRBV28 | TGTGCCAGCATCGACTCCAATGAGCAGTTCTTC | CASIDSNEQFF
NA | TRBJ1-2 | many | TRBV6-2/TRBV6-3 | TGTGCCAGCAGCTACGGGGGACCGGTGTATGGCTACACCTTC | CASSYGGPVYGYTF
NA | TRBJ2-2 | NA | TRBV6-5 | TGTGCCAGCAGTCCGGACAGCTTGAACACCGGGGAGCTGTTTTTT | CASSPDSLNTGELFF
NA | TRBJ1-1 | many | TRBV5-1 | TGCGCCAGCAGCCCCCCGGGCGGGGACACTGAAGCTTTCTTT | CASSPPGGDTEAFF